The entry that follows covers one TCR beta chain sequence. The data belong to a study of T cells in women clearing cervical HPV infection. The table came from immunoSEQ multiplex PCR; TCRdb's copy has only in-frame clones and leaves some out. The sample holds about 39,000 clones. The receptor comes from a woman between 18 and 70 years old with a cervical HPV16 infection that either progressed to CIN3+ or cleared (not recorded which). The sample was blood buffy coat.

Partial CDR3 DNA: TGCAGTGCTAGAAAGGGGACTACGAACACTGAA. Amino acid sequence: CSARKGTTNTE. The whole CDR3 region reads CSARKGTTNTEAFF. The chain carries TRBV20-1 and TRBJ1-1; TRBD1 is a possible D gene (5 bases). The sequenced fragment ends 3 residues before the CDR3 boundary, so the rest is inferred from the germline J gene. This CDR3 region has 14 residues. Trimming removed 2 bases from V and 1 base from J, with 11 bases in between. Per the germline V gene, CDR1 is DFQATT and CDR2 is SNEGSKA (reference sequence).